The 27 T cell receptor beta chains given below trace back to one sample, sequenced in a study of tumor-infiltrating lymphocytes in primary liver carcinoma (dated by TCRdb to the late 2010s). Total RNA and DNA were co-extracted from 20-30 mg of bulk tissue with the AllPrep DNA/RNA mini kit, without cell sorting. TCRdb lists the instrument as Illumina HiSeq 2500. Using a constant-region primer and ProtoScript II reverse transcriptase, TCRbeta-specific cDNA was reverse-transcribed from around 520 ng total RNA. Three nested multiplex PCR rounds, following a slightly modified ARM-PCR procedure, were used to build the TCRbeta libraries. Each of the first two PCR rounds ran for around 10 cycles using multiplex TRBV1-TRBV30 forward primers together with a Cbeta reverse primer. TCRdb reanalyzed the raw reads on its own, using fastp at Q25 for trimming and MiXCR for clone calling, and kept in-frame beta chains. Rows merge per CDR3 protein into single entries with the most common DNA and genes. For this sample there are fewer than 75,000 distinct CDR3 sequences; roughly two thirds appear just once. Under 45% of the sample is in the top ten clones.

The sequencing input was liver tumor tissue from sampling region 4. Explained via the paper, the cell subset or site label denotes: tumor region T4, right-lateral pole. All receptors derive from a man aged 40-49 years with primary liver carcinoma and hepatitis B virus infection.

The chain combines TRBV28 with TRBJ1-2; 7 bases fit TRBD1. Looked up from germline, CDR1 is MDHEN and CDR2 is SYDVKM. Germline trimming cut 3 bases from V and 6 bases from J; bases unmatched to any gene: 4. The CDR3 consists of 13 residues. In DNA, the CDR3 is TGTGCCAGCAGTTTGGAGGGGGCCCATGGCTACACCTTC. The encoded protein is CASSLEGAHGYTF.

Concerning this clonotype itself: Sequence at one end of the junction differs from germline and may be a read error. The rearrangement joins TRBV11-2 to TRBJ2-2; TRBD2 might be the D (5 bases). The CDR3 consists of 13 residues. CDR1 and CDR2 from the germline V gene are SGHAT and FQNNGV. CDR3 residues: CASSLQYTGMLFF. The CDR3 region has the DNA TGTGCCAGCAGCTTACAGTACACCGGGATGCTGTTCTTT.

The chain employs TRBV12-3 or TRBV12-4 and TRBJ2-2, with no clear D. The CDR3 sequence is 12 residues long. V dropped 8 bases and J dropped 11 bases, with 15 bases sitting between them. The CDR3 reads CASGLNLGELFF. DNA for the CDR3: TGTGCCAGCGGATTAAACCTCGGTGAGCTGTTTTTT.

This clonotype appeared a few times. This chain links TRBV6-2 or TRBV6-3 with TRBJ1-2; D not resolved. The CDR3 has 11 residues. Germline V gives CDR1 MNHEY, CDR2 SVGEGT. The CDR3 coding sequence is TGTGTCAGTAGTCCCGGACGGACTTACACCTTC. Translation: CVSSPGRTYTF.

This clonotype has only one observation. The chain recombines TRBV2 with TRBJ1-1; 10 bases map to TRBD1. In germline, CDR1 is SNHLY, CDR2 FYNNEI. J was trimmed by 2 bases and V by 6 bases; bases with no gene match: 12. This CDR3 spans 17 amino acids. DNA of the CDR3: TGTGCCAGCAGAGAGTTTCCGGGACAGGGGAAAAACACTGAAGCTTTCTTT. Amino acids: CASREFPGQGKNTEAFF.

For this clonotype: A much larger clone differs from this one at a single base, so this may be a read error. The CDR3 carries no conserved terminal phenylalanine or tryptophan, so it likely arises from a read error. The chain combines TRBV4-2 with TRBJ2-1; 9 positions agree with TRBD2. Losses at the gene ends were 9 bases for V and 6 bases for J; bases not matched to a gene: 9. The CDR3 contains 14 residues. The germline V gene has CDR1 LGHNA and CDR2 YNFKEQ. The CDR3 sequence is CASTTSSGINEQFL. The DNA for the CDR3 is TGTGCCAGTACCACGTCTAGCGGGATCAATGAGCAGTTCTTA.

V is TRBV4-2 and J is TRBJ2-2, with a tentative D call TRBD2 (6 bases). V dropped 6 bases and J dropped 1 base, with 18 bases sitting between them. The CDR3 runs 17 residues. Germline lookup yields CDR1 LGHNA and CDR2 YNFKEQ. The CDR3 nucleotides read TGTGCCAGCAGTCAAAATCTTGGGACTGTGAACACCGGGGAGCTGTTTTTT. Amino acid sequence: CASSQNLGTVNTGELFF.

This clonotype was seen a handful of times. V usage is TRBV6-1 and J usage is TRBJ2-6, with a tentative D call TRBD1 (6 bases). Trimming pared 5 bases from V and 0 bases from J, leaving 17 bases between. This CDR3 has 18 residues. Looked up from germline, CDR1 is MNHNS and CDR2 is SASEGT. In DNA form, the CDR3 reads TGTGCCAGCAGTACCAGACAGGTGCGATTCTCTGGGGCCAACGTCCTGACTTTC. Protein product: CASSTRQVRFSGANVLTF.

The chain uses TRBV6-6 and TRBJ1-5; no firm D call. Deletions cut 0 bases from V and 4 bases from J, with 16 bases between. Germline CDR1 MNHNY, CDR2 SVGAGI (reference sequence). This CDR3 has 17 amino acids. The chain's CDR3 is CASSYSMIPSSNQPQHF. The DNA of the CDR3 is TGTGCCAGCAGTTACTCGATGATCCCATCTAGTAATCAGCCCCAGCATTTT.

This clonotype was seen only once. This may come from a read error, since a much larger clone is one base off. The chain employs TRBV11-1 and TRBJ2-6, with D possibly TRBD1 on 5 matching bases. The CDR3 is made up of 15 amino acids. The germline V gene has CDR1 SGHAT and CDR2 FQDESV (reference sequence). CDR3: CASSLGRAGANILTF. CDR3 nucleotide sequence: TGTGCCAGCAGCTTGGGTCGAGCTGGGGCCAACATCCTGACTTTC.

A remark on this clonotype: Germline is not matched at one junction end, which may reflect a read error. The chain uses TRBV28 and TRBJ2-7, with 10 bases matching TRBD1. The CDR3 is 14 residues long. The germline V gene encodes CDR1 MDHEN and CDR2 SYDVKM. The CDR3 protein is CASIQTGGSYEQYF. CDR3 DNA sequence: TGTGCCAGCATCCAGACAGGGGGCTCTTACGAGCAGTATTTC.

This clonotype is a singleton in its sample. This chain joins TRBV6-5 and TRBJ2-7; no reliable D call. The V gene's germline CDR1 is MNHEY and CDR2 SVGAGI. The CDR3 contains 18 residues. V was shortened by 2 bases and J by 2 bases, with 22 bases between the two germline ends. CDR3 coding DNA: TGTGCCAGCAGTTACATGGGCCCTACCACTTCGATACCCTACGAGCAGTACTTC. Its translation: CASSYMGPTTSIPYEQYF.

This clonotype was observed at least ten times. The chain carries TRBV11-2 and TRBJ2-1, with TRBD2 as a possible D gene (6 bases). The germline V gene encodes CDR1 SGHAT and CDR2 FQNNGV. This CDR3 has 11 residues. V lost 0 bases and J lost 12, with 6 bases in between. Here the CDR3 reads CASSLDGRQFF. The CDR3 nucleotides read TGTGCCAGCAGCTTAGACGGGAGGCAGTTCTTC.

A remark on this clonotype: The CDR3 does not end in the conserved phenylalanine or tryptophan, so this is likely a read error. The DNA is left out, because the CDR3 cannot be placed on it with certainty; the CDR3 is given as TCRdb lists it. The chain has TRBV6-2 or TRBV6-3 and TRBJ2-3; TRBD1 was called by the table and not checked on the DNA. Germline assignment: CDR1 MNHEY and CDR2 SVGEGT. Ends included, the CDR3 has 17 residues. CDR3 amino acids: CASRGQGDGWAPDTQFS.

This chain joins TRBV29-1 and TRBJ2-7; a possible D gene is TRBD1 (6 bases). V was trimmed by 7 bases and J by 0 bases, leaving 13 bases between them. The CDR3 has 13 amino acids. Germline lookup yields CDR1 SQVTM and CDR2 ANQGSEA. The CDR3 sequence is CSAAGETSYEQYF. The CDR3 DNA follows: TGCAGCGCTGCAGGGGAGACCTCCTACGAGCAGTACTTC.

A remark on this clonotype: This CDR3 fails to terminate in the conserved phenylalanine or tryptophan, so it likely reflects a read error. The gene calls are TRBV28 and TRBJ2-6, with TRBD1 matching over 10 bases. The germline CDR1 and CDR2 sequences are MDHEN and SYDVKM. The CDR3 extends over 21 amino acids. This CDR3 reads CASSSFLSRTGGTPGANILTS. CDR3 bases: TGTGCCAGCAGTTCCTTCCTCAGTAGGACAGGGGGGACACCTGGGGCCAACATCCTGACTTCC.

Note on this clonotype: The junction shows a germline mismatch at one end, possibly a read error. The rearrangement joins TRBV12-3 or TRBV12-4 to TRBJ1-1; possibly TRBD1 for D (5 bases). The CDR3 loop spans 14 amino acids. CDR3 DNA: TGTGCCAGCAGTTTATGGGGCAGGAACACTGAAGCCTTCTTT. Protein: CASSLWGRNTEAFF.

Details on this clonotype: This CDR3 fails to terminate in the conserved phenylalanine or tryptophan, so it likely reflects a read error. J is TRBJ2-7 and V is TRBV4-1; no reliable D call. There are 15 residues in the CDR3. V shed 4 bases and J shed 4 bases, with 17 bases lying between them. Germline V gives CDR1 MGHRA, CDR2 YSYEKL. CDR3 protein: CASSPLGRKGYEQYL. In DNA form, the CDR3 reads TGCGCCAGCAGCCCATTAGGAAGGAAGGGTTACGAGCAGTACTTA.

Worth noting for this clonotype: Given the absence of the conserved phenylalanine or tryptophan at the CDR3 end, a read error is likely. The chain joins TRBV29-1 to TRBJ2-3, with D unresolved. Germline V CDR1 and CDR2: SQVTM, ANQGSEA. This CDR3 region has 14 residues. Here the CDR3 DNA reads TGCAGCGTTGATGCCCGAGGTCGCACAGATATGCAGTATCCT. As protein: CSVDARGRTDMQYP.

This clonotype has a single count. This chain uses TRBV10-3 with TRBJ1-5; D unresolved. Germline lookup yields CDR1 ENHRY and CDR2 SYGVKD. Trimming cost V 5 bases and J 12 bases, with 20 bases left between them. This CDR3 region has 14 residues. CDR3 sequence: CAISKYEGDKLQHF. The CDR3 bases are TGTGCCATCAGTAAGTATGAGGGCGATAAGCTCCAGCATTTT.

This clonotype was observed at least ten times. V and J are TRBV11-1 and TRBJ2-1; TRBD2 matches at 9 bases. The CDR3 runs 17 residues. The germline V gene encodes CDR1 SGHAT and CDR2 FQDESV (reference sequence). V shed 4 bases, J shed 9 bases, and the junction held 16 bases outside the gene matches. The CDR3 here is CASSSPPGGRAFSEQFF. Here the CDR3 DNA reads TGTGCCAGCAGCTCCCCTCCTGGCGGGAGGGCCTTCAGTGAGCAGTTCTTC.

Note on this clonotype: An end of the junction does not agree with germline; a read error may underlie this. The gene calls are TRBV29-1 and TRBJ2-7, with TRBD1 matching over 7 bases. This CDR3 is built from 13 residues. CDR1 SQVTM and CDR2 ANQGSEA come from the germline V gene. The CDR3: CSVEVTGSYEQYF. The CDR3 DNA sequence: TGCAGCGTTGAAGTGACAGGGTCCTATGAGCAGTACTTC.

By share, this clonotype ranks as medium-sized. The rearrangement links TRBV29-1 to TRBJ2-5; perhaps TRBD2 as D (6 bases). The V gene lost 0 bases and the J gene lost 4 bases, with 12 bases spanning the gap. The CDR3 sequence is 14 residues long. Germline V lookup: CDR1 SQVTM, CDR2 ANQGSEA. CDR3 nucleotide sequence: TGCAGCGTTGAAGATCGGGCCGGGGGAGAGACCCAGTACTTC. Amino acid sequence: CSVEDRAGGETQYF. The variable domain in full, with the rest retrieved from reference TRBV29-1 and TRBJ2-5, is SAVISQKPSRDICQRGTSLTIQCQVDSQVTMMFWYRQQPGQSLTLIATANQGSEATYESGFVIDKFPISRPNLTFSTLTVSNMSPEDSSIYLCSVEDRAGGETQYFGPGTRLLVL.

CDR3 residues: CVGTYPELNTEAFF. The CDR3 DNA follows: TGTGTCGGCACTTACCCAGAGCTGAACACTGAAGCTTTCTTT. This chain joins TRBV6-2 or TRBV6-3 and TRBJ1-1, with D unresolved. The CDR3 consists of 14 residues. Germline-derived CDR1 and CDR2 are MNHEY and SVGEGT.

To note about this clonotype: Being one base from a much bigger clone, this may be a read error. V gene TRBV29-1 combines with J gene TRBJ2-7; 10 positions agree with TRBD2. The CDR3 is made up of 13 amino acids. Germline values: CDR1 SQVTM, CDR2 ANQGSEA. CDR3 bases: TGCAACGTTGGTCCTAGCGGGAGCGACGAGCAGTACTTC. Translated: CNVGPSGSDEQYF.

This clonotype has a handful of counts. The gene calls are TRBV12-3 or TRBV12-4 and TRBJ1-5; 8 positions match TRBD1. The CDR3 sequence is 14 residues long. V trimming: 9 bases; J trimming: 0 bases; junction bases outside the gene matches: 4. The CDR3: CASNRGVSNQPQHF. The DNA for the CDR3 is TGTGCCAGTAACAGGGGGGTTAGCAATCAGCCCCAGCATTTT.

This clonotype was counted a few times. One junction end does not reproduce the germline sequence, and a read error may be involved. The chain employs TRBV4-3 and TRBJ2-3; tentatively, D is TRBD2 (6 bases). Looked up from germline, CDR1 is LGHNA and CDR2 is YSLEER. The CDR3 covers 15 residues. The CDR3 DNA sequence: TGCGTCAGCAGCCAAGATCTGGGAGCGGGAGATACGCAGTATTTT. This translates into CVSSQDLGAGDTQYF.